This T cell receptor (beta chain) is from a study of control samples from healthy donors and cancer patients. Libraries were prepared by immunoSEQ multiplex PCR; TCRdb keeps only in-frame clonotypes and omits some of them. The sample yields about 200,000 clones, over 80% seen once. Sequenced sample: blood. The receptor's source is a young man in good health.

CDR3 in amino acids: CATFDRTSSYEQYF. In DNA, the CDR3 is TGTGCCACCTTTGACAGGACAAGCTCCTACGAGCAGTACTTC. This rearrangement joins TRBV21-1 to TRBJ2-7; the tabulated D call, TRBD1, remains unverified against the DNA. TRBV21-1 is a pseudogene locus. The CDR3 consists of 14 residues.